The 10 T cell receptor beta chains given below trace back to one sample, sequenced in a study of blood T cell repertoires in COVID-19. Libraries were prepared by immunoSEQ multiplex PCR; TCRdb keeps only in-frame clonotypes and omits some of them. The data contain around 140,000 clones, 75% to 90% of them singletons. Sequences were obtained from peripheral blood. These receptors originate from a man aged 60 to 69 with active or convalescent COVID-19.

This chain connects TRBV9 to TRBJ2-7; 13 bases align to TRBD2. J lost 2 bases, V lost 4 bases, and 6 bases had no gene match. Per germline, CDR1 SGDLS and CDR2 YYNGEE. The CDR3 totals 16 residues. CDR3 residues: CASSPRTSGSTYEQYF. In DNA, the CDR3 is TGTGCCAGCAGCCCGAGGACTAGCGGGAGCACCTACGAGCAGTACTTC.

The rearrangement joins TRBV24-1 to TRBJ1-2; D ambiguous. The germline CDR1 and CDR2 sequences are KGHDR and SFDVKD. This CDR3 comprises 13 residues. Trimming left V 4 bases short and J 7 bases short, with 12 bases between. This chain's CDR3 is CATSEQTSGGYTF. CDR3 coding DNA: TGTGCCACCAGTGAACAGACATCCGGTGGCTACACCTTC.

This clone was counted a single time. The chain combines TRBV19 with TRBJ2-3; possible D gene TRBD1, 6 bases. V lost 6 bases to trimming and J lost 2 bases, with 12 bases between them. Germline CDR1 LNHDA, CDR2 SQIVND (reference sequence). The CDR3 spans 14 residues. The CDR3 DNA sequence: TGTGCCAGTAGCGACAGGACTTACACAGATACGCAGTATTTT. Translated, it gives CASSDRTYTDTQYF.

The chain is built from TRBV7-9 and TRBJ2-5, with 11 positions matching TRBD1. Trimming cost V 6 bases and J 4 bases; bases outside gene matches: 4. Germline V gene data show CDR1 as SEHNR and CDR2 as FQNEAQ (reference sequence). The CDR3 has 14 residues. As DNA, the CDR3 is TGTGCCAGCAGTCCCGGGACAGGGGGAGAGACCCAGTACTTC. Translated, it gives CASSPGTGGETQYF.

This chain uses TRBV5-4 with TRBJ2-1, with D uncertain. V dropped 4 bases and J dropped 4 bases, with 12 bases sitting between them. The CDR3 covers 14 residues. The germline V gene encodes CDR1 SGHNT and CDR2 YYREEE (reference sequence). CDR3 DNA sequence: TGTGCCAGCAGCCCTGTCGACACATACAATGAGCAGTTCTTC. Its protein is CASSPVDTYNEQFF.

This clone is a singleton in its sample. The chain employs TRBV21-1 and TRBJ2-7; TRBD2 is taken as the D call from the table, unchecked against the DNA. TRBV21-1 is a documented pseudogene. The CDR3 totals 16 residues. The CDR3 region has the DNA TGTGCCAGCAGGGTAGAGGGAGGGAGGACCTCCTACGAGCAGTACTTC. Protein product: CASRVEGGRTSYEQYF.

Turning to this clone: The junction departs from germline at one end; a sequencing error may be responsible. The V gene is TRBV10-3, the J gene TRBJ2-2, with D perhaps TRBD2 (6 bases). Per the germline V gene, CDR1 is ENHRY and CDR2 is SYGVKD. The CDR3 spans 16 residues. Here the CDR3 reads CAIRGLASSNAGELFF. The DNA of the CDR3 is TGTGCCATCCGGGGTCTAGCGTCTTCGAACGCCGGGGAGCTGTTTTTT.

The V call is TRBV5-4, the J call TRBJ1-1; D unclear. The germline V gene has CDR1 SGHNT and CDR2 YYREEE (reference sequence). With 0 bases removed from V and 0 bases from J, the gap between germline ends came to 9 bases. The CDR3 extends over 15 amino acids. CDR3 bases: TGTGCCAGCAGCTTGGGCGTCACTTTGAACACTGAAGCTTTCTTT. Translated: CASSLGVTLNTEAFF. The full variable domain, in which reference TRBV5-4 and TRBJ1-1 provide the parts outside the CDR3, is ETGVTQSPTHLIKTRGQQVTLRCSSQSGHNTVSWYQQALGQGPQFIFQYYREEENGRGNFPPRFSGLQFPNYSSELNVNALELDDSALYLCASSLGVTLNTEAFFGQGTRLTVV.

J is TRBJ1-5 and V is TRBV19, with 8 bases fitting TRBD1. The length of the CDR3 is 14 residues. Trimming cost V 3 bases and J 7 bases; bases outside gene matches: 5. Germline V gene data show CDR1 as LNHDA and CDR2 as SQIVND (reference sequence). The CDR3 sequence: CASSIRTGPQPQHF. In nucleotides, the CDR3 is TGTGCCAGTAGTATTCGGACAGGGCCACAGCCCCAGCATTTT.

This clone was counted a single time. The V and J genes are TRBV6-2 or TRBV6-3 and TRBJ1-1, with D possibly matching TRBD1 (5 bases). Trimming pared 0 bases from V and 4 bases from J, leaving 12 bases between. Per the germline V gene, CDR1 is MNHEY and CDR2 is SVGEGT. The CDR3 consists of 15 residues. CDR3 DNA sequence: TGTGCCAGCAGTTACTCGAAGGGGATCGGCACTGAAGCTTTCTTT. Amino acids: CASSYSKGIGTEAFF.